The 9 T cell receptor beta chains below come from one sample, sequenced in a study of cytomegalovirus exposure and HLA in healthy donors. Primers for the PCR totalled 60 Vbeta and 13 Jbeta. Clones were read by immunoSEQ multiplex PCR, and TCRdb kept only the in-frame ones, dropping some. The table has about 170,000 clones, around 80% seen once. The material sequenced was PBMCs. These receptors were obtained from a male donor in good health and CMV-seronegative.

The CDR3 sequence: CASSPGTLEYF. In nucleotides, the CDR3 is TGTGCCAGCAGCCCCGGGACACTCGAGTACTTC. The J gene is TRBJ2-7, the V gene TRBV7-9; weak D call: TRBD1 (6 bases). CDR1 and CDR2 from the germline V gene are SEHNR and FQNEAQ (reference sequence). The CDR3 is made up of 11 amino acids. V gave up 5 bases and J gave up 11 bases, with 13 bases separating them.

The V and J genes are TRBV9 and TRBJ2-3, with 14 bases lining up with TRBD2. V lost 4 bases to trimming and J lost 7 bases; unmatched junction nucleotides: 8. Germline CDR1 reads SGDLS; CDR2 reads YYNGEE. CDR3 length: 16 residues. CDR3 loop: CASSPTSGGALYTQYF. The CDR3 DNA reads TGTGCCAGCAGCCCGACTAGCGGGGGGGCTCTCTATACGCAGTATTTT.

CDR3 coding DNA: TGTGCCATCAGGAGACTAGCGGGCGGGAATGAGCAGTTCTTC. Amino acids: CAIRRLAGGNEQFF. The rearrangement links TRBV10-3 to TRBJ2-1; 10 bases agree with TRBD2. Germline V gene data show CDR1 as ENHRY and CDR2 as SYGVKD. The V segment lost 6 bases and the J segment 7 bases; nucleotides outside the gene matches: 6. This CDR3 has 14 residues.

The count of this clone is one. In DNA, the CDR3 is TGTGCCAGCAGTGCCCGAACCCGGGGGACGTCTGGAAACACCATATATTTT. Translated: CASSARTRGTSGNTIYF. J is TRBJ1-3 and V is TRBV25-1, with D possibly matching TRBD1 (5 bases). There are 17 residues in the CDR3. Germline CDR1 is MGHDK and CDR2 is SYGVNS. With 4 bases removed from V and 1 base from J, the gap between germline ends came to 17 bases.

The genes are TRBV10-3 and TRBJ1-1; TRBD1 matches at 7 bases. The junction had 3 bases not matched to a gene; V was cut back by 10 bases and J by 1 base. Germline CDR1 ENHRY, CDR2 SYGVKD. The CDR3 runs 12 residues. CDR3 coding DNA: TGTGCCACGAGACAGGGGAACACTGAAGCTTTCTTT. This translates into CATRQGNTEAFF.

The rearrangement joins TRBV19 to TRBJ1-4, with D possibly TRBD1 on 6 matching bases. Trimming cost V 3 bases and J 2 bases, with 10 bases left between them. The CDR3 contains 15 residues. Per germline, CDR1 LNHDA and CDR2 SQIVND (reference sequence). CDR3 DNA: TGTGCCAGTAGTATCACAGGGAAGACTAATGAAAAACTGTTTTTT. It encodes CASSITGKTNEKLFF.

This sequence joins TRBV6-1 and TRBJ1-2, with 12 bases that match TRBD1. V lost 4 bases and J lost 5; bases outside the gene matches: 5. CDR1 MNHNS and CDR2 SASEGT come from the germline V gene. This CDR3 contains 15 residues. The CDR3 sequence is CASSVGQGARYGYTF. CDR3 nucleotides: TGTGCCAGCAGTGTGGGACAGGGGGCGAGGTATGGCTACACCTTC.

This chain connects TRBV7-6 to TRBJ1-2; TRBD1 agrees at 10 bases. The germline CDR1 and CDR2 sequences are SGHVS and FNYEAQ. The V gene end was trimmed by 5 bases and the J gene end by 8 bases; junction bases not matched to a gene: 8. This CDR3 is 14 amino acids long. The CDR3: CASSGAGTGEGYTF. In DNA form, the CDR3 reads TGTGCCAGCAGCGGAGCCGGGACAGGGGAGGGCTACACCTTC.

The chain carries TRBV5-1 and TRBJ2-5, with 9 bases matching TRBD1. The germline gives CDR1 SGHRS, CDR2 YFSETQ. Trimming took 4 bases from V and 1 from J; bases not matched to a gene: 5. This CDR3 region has 15 residues. CDR3 region: CASSRTGALQETQYF. CDR3 DNA sequence: TGCGCCAGCAGCAGGACAGGGGCCCTCCAAGAGACCCAGTACTTC.